The clone carrying this TCR beta chain was picked up many times. The target antigen is unknown. Trimming cost V 1 base and J 1 base; bases outside gene matches: 4. CDR1 SGHNT and CDR2 YYREEE come from the germline V gene (reference sequence). CDR3 length equals 16 residues. cDNA libraries of TCR beta carried unique molecular identifiers. TCRdb redid the calling of the PCR reads with MiXCR, one entry per CDR3 protein. This sample has roughly 200,000 distinct CDR3 sequences, with approximately 28% found just once. The sample comes from a study of post-analysis software for immune sequencing data. General study results and limits: Patients used several TRBV segments, including TRBV5-6, TRBV5-1 and TRBV20-1, more often than controls.

Sequenced material: blood. This rearrangement joins TRBV5-4 to TRBJ2-1; 8 nucleotides agree with TRBD2. This clonotype originated in a girl aged 2 to 17 with multiple sclerosis. The CDR3 region has the DNA TGTGCCAGCAGCTTGCCCGGGACTAGTTCCTACAATGAGCAGTTCTTC. Translation: CASSLPGTSSYNEQFF.